These T cell receptor beta chains were read from a single sample in a study of CD8 T cells in ankylosing spondylitis. MiXCR was run by TCRdb on the 5' RACE reads, yielding one entry per CDR3 protein. The sample includes 650,000 to 800,000 distinct CDR3 sequences, over 15% of them seen just once. Sample: blood, either unsorted or a sorted T cell fraction (not recorded which). The receptor source for this set is a male donor with ankylosing spondylitis. CDR3s include the opening cysteine and the closing phenylalanine or tryptophan. Size is omitted from some rows. Given values are once, few, many or a class for expanded clones.

size	V	J	CDR3
.	TRBV12-3/TRBV12-4	TRBJ1-2	CASRSLGQGNYGYTF
few	TRBV4-1	TRBJ2-1	CASSQELSALYNEQFF
many	TRBV5-1	TRBJ2-1	CASSPLAGGPNEQFF
once	TRBV6-1	TRBJ1-3	CASSERVGGSDSGNTIYF
few	TRBV20-1	TRBJ2-7	CSARDAGASGVSYEQYF
few	TRBV12-3/TRBV12-4	TRBJ2-3	CASSLNSGGSTDTQYF
few	TRBV29-1	TRBJ2-3	CSVNTPLQGADSTDTQYF
.	TRBV4-2	TRBJ1-6	CASSQAGGGAGNSPLHF
few	TRBV27	TRBJ2-1	CASSLSLAGVRSNEQFF
.	TRBV11-2	TRBJ2-3	CASSLFWGGTDTQYF
many	TRBV28	TRBJ2-2	CASRTSRNTGELFF
few	TRBV5-1	TRBJ2-7	CASSLGGRGRAYEQYF
few	TRBV7-3	TRBJ2-1	CASSLISEAEQFF
.	TRBV20-1	TRBJ1-1	CSARDWTVQSNTEAFF
few	TRBV20-1	TRBJ1-4	CSARDGTGTFNEKLFF
few	TRBV7-2	TRBJ2-1	CASSLEPYASYNEQFF